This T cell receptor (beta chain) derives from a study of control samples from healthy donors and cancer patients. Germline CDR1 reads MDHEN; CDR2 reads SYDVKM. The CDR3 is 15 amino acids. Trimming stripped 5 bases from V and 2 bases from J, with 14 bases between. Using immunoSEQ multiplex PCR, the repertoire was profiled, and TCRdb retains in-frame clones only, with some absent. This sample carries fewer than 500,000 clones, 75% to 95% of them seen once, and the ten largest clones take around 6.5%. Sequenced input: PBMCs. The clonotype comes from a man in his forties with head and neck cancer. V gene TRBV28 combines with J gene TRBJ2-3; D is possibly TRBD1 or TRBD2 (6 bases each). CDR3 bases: TGTGCCAGCAGTCTAACTAGGGGGGTCACAGATACGCAGTATTTT. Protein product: CASSLTRGVTDTQYF. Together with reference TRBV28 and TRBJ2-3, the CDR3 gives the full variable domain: DVKVTQSSRYLVKRTGEKVFLECVQDMDHENMFWYRQDPGLGLRLIYFSYDVKMKEKGDIPEGYSVSREKKERFSLILESASTNQTSMYLCASSLTRGVTDTQYFGPGTRLTVL.